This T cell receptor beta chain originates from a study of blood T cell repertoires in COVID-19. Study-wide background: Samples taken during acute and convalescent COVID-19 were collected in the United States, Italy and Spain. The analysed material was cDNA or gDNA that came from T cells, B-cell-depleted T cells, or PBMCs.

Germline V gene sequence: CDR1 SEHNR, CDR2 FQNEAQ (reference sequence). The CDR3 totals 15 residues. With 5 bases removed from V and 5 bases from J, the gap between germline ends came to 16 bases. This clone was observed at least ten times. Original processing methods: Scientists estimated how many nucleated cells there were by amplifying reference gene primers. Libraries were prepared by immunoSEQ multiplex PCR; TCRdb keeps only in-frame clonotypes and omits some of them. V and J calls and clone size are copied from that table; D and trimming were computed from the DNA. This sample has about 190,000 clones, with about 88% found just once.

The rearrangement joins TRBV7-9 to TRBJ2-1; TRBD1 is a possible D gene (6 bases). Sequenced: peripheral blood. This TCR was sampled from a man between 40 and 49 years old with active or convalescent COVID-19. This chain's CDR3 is CASSDSIQGHNEQFF. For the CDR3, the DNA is TGTGCCAGCAGCGATAGTATACAGGGCCACAATGAGCAGTTCTTC.